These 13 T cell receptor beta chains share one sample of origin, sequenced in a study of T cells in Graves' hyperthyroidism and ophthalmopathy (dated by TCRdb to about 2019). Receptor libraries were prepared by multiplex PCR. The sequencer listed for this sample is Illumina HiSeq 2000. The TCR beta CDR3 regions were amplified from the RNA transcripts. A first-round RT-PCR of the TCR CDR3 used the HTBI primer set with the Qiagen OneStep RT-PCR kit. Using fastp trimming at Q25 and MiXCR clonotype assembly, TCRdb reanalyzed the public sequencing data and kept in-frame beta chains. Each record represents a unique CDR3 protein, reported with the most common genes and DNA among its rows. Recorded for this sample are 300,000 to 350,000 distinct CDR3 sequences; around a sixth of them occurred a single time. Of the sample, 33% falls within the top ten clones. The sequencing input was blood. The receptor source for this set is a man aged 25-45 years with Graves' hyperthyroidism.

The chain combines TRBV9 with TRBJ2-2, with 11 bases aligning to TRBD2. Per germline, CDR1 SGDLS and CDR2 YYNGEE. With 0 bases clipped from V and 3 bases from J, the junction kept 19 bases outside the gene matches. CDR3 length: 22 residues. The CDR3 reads CASSVVSLAGVPYKVDTGELFF. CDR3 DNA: TGTGCCAGCAGCGTAGTGTCACTAGCGGGGGTACCTTATAAGGTAGACACCGGGGAGCTGTTTTTT.

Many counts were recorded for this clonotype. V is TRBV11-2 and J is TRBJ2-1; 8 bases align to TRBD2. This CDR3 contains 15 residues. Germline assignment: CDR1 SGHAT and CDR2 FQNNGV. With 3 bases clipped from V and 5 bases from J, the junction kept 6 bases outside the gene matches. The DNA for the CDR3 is TGTGCCAGCAGCTTCGACGGGAGGGCCAACAATGAGCAGTTCTTC. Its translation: CASSFDGRANNEQFF.

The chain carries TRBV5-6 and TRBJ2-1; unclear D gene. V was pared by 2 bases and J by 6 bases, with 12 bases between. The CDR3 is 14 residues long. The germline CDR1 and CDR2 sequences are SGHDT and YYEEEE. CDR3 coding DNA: TGTGCCAGCAGCTTTAGGTTACAGACCAATGAGCAGTTCTTC. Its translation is CASSFRLQTNEQFF.

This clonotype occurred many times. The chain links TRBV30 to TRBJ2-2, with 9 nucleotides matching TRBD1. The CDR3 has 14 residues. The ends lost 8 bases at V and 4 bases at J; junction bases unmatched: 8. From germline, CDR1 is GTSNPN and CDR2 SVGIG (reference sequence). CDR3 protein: CAGVRDRVTGELFF. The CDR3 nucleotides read TGTGCCGGGGTCCGGGACAGGGTCACCGGGGAGCTGTTTTTT.

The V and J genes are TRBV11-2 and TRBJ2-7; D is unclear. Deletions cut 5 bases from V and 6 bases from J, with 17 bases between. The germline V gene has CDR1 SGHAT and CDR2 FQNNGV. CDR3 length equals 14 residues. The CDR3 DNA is TGTGCCAGCAGCCTAGGACGGAGAGCTCTCGAGCAGTACTTC. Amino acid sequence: CASSLGRRALEQYF.

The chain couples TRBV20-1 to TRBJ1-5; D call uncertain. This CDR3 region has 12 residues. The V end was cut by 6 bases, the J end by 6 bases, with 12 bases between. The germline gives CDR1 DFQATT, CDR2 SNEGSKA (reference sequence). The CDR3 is CSAPAPGQPQHF. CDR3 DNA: TGCAGTGCCCCTGCCCCGGGTCAGCCCCAGCATTTT.

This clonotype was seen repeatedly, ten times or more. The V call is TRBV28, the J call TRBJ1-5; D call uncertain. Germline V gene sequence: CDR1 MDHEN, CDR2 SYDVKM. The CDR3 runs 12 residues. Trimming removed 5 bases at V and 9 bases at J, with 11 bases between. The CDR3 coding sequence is TGTGCCAGCAGTCCACAGATGTCGCCCCAGCATTTT. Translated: CASSPQMSPQHF.

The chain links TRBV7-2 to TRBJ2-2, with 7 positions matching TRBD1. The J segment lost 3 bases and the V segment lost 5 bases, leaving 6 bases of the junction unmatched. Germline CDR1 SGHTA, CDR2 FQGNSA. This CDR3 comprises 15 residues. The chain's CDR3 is CASSPRQGYTGELFF. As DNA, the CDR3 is TGTGCCAGCAGCCCCCGACAGGGTTACACCGGGGAGCTGTTTTTT.

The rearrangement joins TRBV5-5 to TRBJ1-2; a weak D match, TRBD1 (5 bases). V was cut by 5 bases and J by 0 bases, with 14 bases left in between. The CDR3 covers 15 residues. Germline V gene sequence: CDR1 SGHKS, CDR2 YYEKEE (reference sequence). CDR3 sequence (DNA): TGTGCCAGCAGTACGGCCGGGACGGCTAACTATGGCTACACCTTC. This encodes CASSTAGTANYGYTF.

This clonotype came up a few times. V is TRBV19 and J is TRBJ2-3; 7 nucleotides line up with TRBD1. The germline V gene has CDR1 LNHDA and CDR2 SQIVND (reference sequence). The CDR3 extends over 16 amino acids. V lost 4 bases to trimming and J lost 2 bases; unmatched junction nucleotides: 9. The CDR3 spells CASSNPTGPYTDTQYF. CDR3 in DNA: TGTGCCAGTAGTAACCCGACAGGGCCCTACACAGATACGCAGTATTTT. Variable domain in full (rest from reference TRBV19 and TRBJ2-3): DGGITQSPKYLFRKEGQNVTLSCEQNLNHDAMYWYRQDPGQGLRLIYYSQIVNDFQKGDIAEGYSVSREKKESFPLTVTSAQKNPTAFYLCASSNPTGPYTDTQYFGPGTRLTVL.

For the CDR3, the DNA is TGTGCCAGCAGTACCCCCTTTGGGGGCACCTTCCAAGAGACCCAGTACTTC. Its translation: CASSTPFGGTFQETQYF. The V call is TRBV6-2 or TRBV6-3, the J call TRBJ2-5, with D perhaps TRBD1 (6 bases). Germline values: CDR1 MNHEY, CDR2 SVGEGT. The CDR3 has 17 residues. Trimming removed 5 bases from V and 1 base from J, with 20 bases in between.

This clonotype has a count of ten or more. CDR3 amino acids: CASREGPQRDNEQFF. The DNA for the CDR3 is TGTGCCAGCAGGGAGGGGCCTCAGAGGGACAATGAGCAGTTCTTC. This rearrangement joins TRBV2 to TRBJ2-1, with a possible D match to TRBD2 (6 bases). The CDR3 length is 15 residues. Per germline, CDR1 SNHLY and CDR2 FYNNEI. V was trimmed by 6 bases and J by 5 bases, leaving 17 bases between them.

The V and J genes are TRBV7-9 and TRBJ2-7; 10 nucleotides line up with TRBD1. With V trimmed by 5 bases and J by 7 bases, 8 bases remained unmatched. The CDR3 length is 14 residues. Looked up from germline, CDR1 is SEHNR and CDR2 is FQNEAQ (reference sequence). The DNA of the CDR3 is TGTGCCAGCAGCCGCCGGGACAGGGGACCGGAGCAGTACTTC. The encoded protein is CASSRRDRGPEQYF.